The clone carrying this TCR beta chain appeared a few times. The antigen remains undetermined. Together with a sample-barcoded 5' primer, a J-beta primer mix was included in a second PCR lasting about 7 to 11 cycles. TCRdb independently ran MiXCR on the 5' RACE reads; one entry per CDR3 protein. The table has 1.5 million to 2 million distinct CDR3 sequences, about two fifths seen once; the top ten hold 20% to 25%. These data originate in a study of blood T cells in healthy people across ages. Findings and limits, study-wide: TCR beta diversity per million T cells fell roughly linearly with age. Estimates of diversity drawn from one million T cells were considered underestimates. Naive T cell percentage strongly correlated with TCR beta diversity.

CDR3 length equals 14 residues. Germline V gene lookup returns CDR1 SGHTA and CDR2 FQGNSA. V was shortened by 7 bases and J by 0 bases, with 11 bases between the two germline ends. This chain uses TRBV7-2 with TRBJ2-3; D ambiguous. This clonotype originated in a human donor in good health. Sequencing was done on a sample of blood. DNA for the CDR3: TGTGCCAGCACCGTACAGATTAGCACAGATACGCAGTATTTT. It codes for CASTVQISTDTQYF.